Listed below are T cell receptor beta chains from one sample, sequenced in a study of blood T cell repertoires in COVID-19. Some clones are missing from TCRdb's copy, which holds only in-frame ones; the method was immunoSEQ multiplex PCR. The data hold about 160,000 clones, with around nine tenths observed a single time. Sequences were obtained from peripheral blood. The receptor source for this set is a woman in her sixties or seventies with COVID-19, enrolled during active disease. Each CDR3 is given with its conserved first and last residue. The D gene is left open where the match is weak. The size of a clone is reported for some rows only, either as once, few or many, or as a class for expanded clones.

v_gene: TRBV19
j_gene: TRBJ1-1
abundance: .
d_gene: .
CDR3aa: CASGPLGGGTEAFF
CDR3nt: TGTGCCAGTGGGCCCTTGGGGGGAGGCACTGAAGCTTTCTTT

v_gene: TRBV5-1
j_gene: TRBJ1-2
abundance: .
d_gene: TRBD1
CDR3aa: CASSPGQGVNYGYTF
CDR3nt: TGCGCCAGCAGCCCTGGACAGGGGGTGAACTATGGCTACACCTTC

v_gene: TRBV9
j_gene: TRBJ1-1
abundance: .
d_gene: .
CDR3aa: CASSSLMGGTEAFF
CDR3nt: TGTGCCAGCAGCTCCCTTATGGGGGGGACTGAAGCTTTCTTT

v_gene: TRBV12-3/TRBV12-4
j_gene: TRBJ1-5
abundance: .
d_gene: .
CDR3aa: CASSSHRLEPQHF
CDR3nt: TGTGCCAGCAGTTCTCACAGGTTGGAACCCCAGCATTTT

v_gene: TRBV5-1
j_gene: TRBJ2-7
abundance: .
d_gene: TRBD1
CDR3aa: CASSLGTGPYEQYF
CDR3nt: TGCGCCAGCAGCTTGGGGACAGGGCCCTACGAGCAGTACTTC

v_gene: TRBV19
j_gene: TRBJ2-7
abundance: .
d_gene: TRBD2
CDR3aa: CASKLQRGSYEQYF
CDR3nt: TGTGCCAGTAAGCTCCAGCGGGGGAGCTACGAGCAGTACTTC

v_gene: TRBV5-6
j_gene: TRBJ1-1
abundance: .
d_gene: .
CDR3aa: CASSFTSGGLEAFF
CDR3nt: TGTGCCAGCAGCTTCACCTCGGGGGGGCTGGAAGCTTTCTTT

v_gene: TRBV13
j_gene: TRBJ1-1
abundance: .
d_gene: .
CDR3aa: CASSANPGLGGEAFF
CDR3nt: TGTGCCAGCAGCGCAAACCCAGGGTTAGGCGGTGAAGCTTTCTTT

v_gene: TRBV5-6
j_gene: TRBJ1-6
abundance: .
d_gene: .
CDR3aa: CASSAGDSKDIYNSPLHF
CDR3nt: TGTGCCAGCAGCGCGGGGGACTCCAAGGATATCTATAATTCACCCCTCCACTTT

v_gene: TRBV7-2
j_gene: TRBJ2-1
abundance: .
d_gene: .
CDR3aa: CASSLAAAGVNEQFF
CDR3nt: TGTGCCAGCAGCTTAGCGGCGGCAGGGGTAAATGAGCAGTTCTTC

v_gene: TRBV6-6
j_gene: TRBJ1-2
abundance: once
d_gene: TRBD1
CDR3aa: CASSYGDRIYGYTF
CDR3nt: TGTGCCAGCAGTTACGGGGACAGAATCTATGGCTACACCTTC

v_gene: TRBV28
j_gene: TRBJ1-2
abundance: .
d_gene: .
CDR3aa: CASSLDRYGYTF
CDR3nt: TGTGCCAGCAGTTTAGACAGATATGGCTACACCTTC

v_gene: TRBV7-9
j_gene: TRBJ2-7
abundance: once
d_gene: TRBD1
CDR3aa: CASSLGGPYEQYF
CDR3nt: TGTGCCAGCAGTCTAGGGGGCCCCTACGAGCAGTACTTC

v_gene: TRBV10-3
j_gene: TRBJ2-7
abundance: .
d_gene: TRBD1
CDR3aa: CAISPGQGEGEQYF
CDR3nt: TGTGCCATCAGCCCGGGACAGGGAGAGGGAGAGCAGTACTTC

v_gene: TRBV7-9
j_gene: TRBJ2-5
abundance: .
d_gene: TRBD2
CDR3aa: CASSPAVGLAGVETQYF
CDR3nt: TGTGCCAGCAGCCCAGCCGTGGGGCTAGCGGGGGTTGAGACCCAGTACTTC

v_gene: TRBV9
j_gene: TRBJ2-2
abundance: .
d_gene: .
CDR3aa: CASSVESRGTNTGELFF
CDR3nt: TGTGCCAGCAGCGTAGAGTCACGGGGGACGAACACCGGGGAGCTGTTTTTT

v_gene: TRBV19
j_gene: TRBJ1-1
abundance: .
d_gene: TRBD1
CDR3aa: CASSLGQVGNTEAFF
CDR3nt: TGTGCCAGTAGTTTAGGACAGGTTGGGAACACTGAAGCTTTCTTT

v_gene: TRBV4-2
j_gene: TRBJ1-5
abundance: .
d_gene: .
CDR3aa: CASSQGSQGGQPQHF
CDR3nt: TGTGCCAGCAGCCAGGGCTCCCAGGGTGGACAGCCCCAGCATTTT

v_gene: TRBV9
j_gene: TRBJ2-2
abundance: .
d_gene: .
CDR3aa: CASSSQVGTGELFF
CDR3nt: TGTGCCAGCAGCTCCCAGGTCGGCACCGGGGAGCTGTTTTTT

v_gene: TRBV7-2
j_gene: TRBJ1-1
abundance: .
d_gene: TRBD1
CDR3aa: CASSRRTGRHTEAFF
CDR3nt: TGTGCCAGCAGCCGGAGGACAGGGAGGCACACTGAAGCTTTCTTT

v_gene: TRBV4-2
j_gene: TRBJ2-3
abundance: .
d_gene: TRBD2
CDR3aa: CASSQDPLAGGRDTQYF
CDR3nt: TGTGCCAGCAGCCAAGACCCACTAGCGGGGGGTCGGGATACGCAGTATTTT

v_gene: TRBV28
j_gene: TRBJ2-7
abundance: .
d_gene: .
CDR3aa: CASSPPEGPRGEQYF
CDR3nt: TGTGCCAGCAGTCCCCCGGAAGGGCCGCGGGGCGAGCAGTACTTC

v_gene: TRBV10-3
j_gene: TRBJ1-5
abundance: .
d_gene: .
CDR3aa: CAISESTGGDGQPQHF
CDR3nt: TGTGCCATCAGTGAGTCCACGGGGGGCGACGGTCAGCCCCAGCATTTT

v_gene: TRBV15
j_gene: TRBJ2-7
abundance: .
d_gene: TRBD2
CDR3aa: CATSRGGLVYEQYF
CDR3nt: TGTGCCACCAGCAGGGGAGGACTAGTCTACGAGCAGTACTTC

v_gene: TRBV6-1
j_gene: TRBJ1-1
abundance: .
d_gene: TRBD1
CDR3aa: CASSEGQGYTEAFF
CDR3nt: TGTGCCAGCAGTGAAGGACAGGGGTACACTGAAGCTTTCTTT

v_gene: TRBV7-9
j_gene: TRBJ2-7
abundance: .
d_gene: TRBD2
CDR3aa: CAGDLPGTSGGRQYF
CDR3nt: TGTGCCGGCGACCTCCCCGGGACTAGCGGGGGTCGGCAGTACTTC

v_gene: TRBV12-3/TRBV12-4
j_gene: TRBJ2-3
abundance: .
d_gene: .
CDR3aa: CASSKGFTDTQYF
CDR3nt: TGTGCCAGCAGCAAGGGGTTTACAGATACGCAGTATTTT

v_gene: TRBV9
j_gene: TRBJ2-2
abundance: .
d_gene: TRBD1
CDR3aa: CASSVGTGGNTGELFF
CDR3nt: TGTGCCAGCAGCGTAGGGACAGGGGGTAACACCGGGGAGCTGTTTTTT

v_gene: TRBV2
j_gene: TRBJ2-7
abundance: .
d_gene: .
CDR3aa: CASTWKASADYEQYF
CDR3nt: TGTGCCAGCACCTGGAAGGCTAGCGCGGACTACGAGCAGTACTTC

v_gene: TRBV6-1
j_gene: TRBJ2-2
abundance: .
d_gene: TRBD2
CDR3aa: CASSALFERGNTGELFF
CDR3nt: TGTGCCAGCAGTGCCCTCTTTGAGCGGGGGAACACCGGGGAGCTGTTTTTT

v_gene: TRBV5-1
j_gene: TRBJ2-2
abundance: .
d_gene: TRBD2
CDR3aa: CASSLVGGAETGELFF
CDR3nt: TGCGCCAGCAGCTTGGTCGGGGGGGCTGAGACCGGGGAGCTGTTTTTT

v_gene: TRBV5-1
j_gene: TRBJ2-7
abundance: .
d_gene: .
CDR3aa: CASRRGERTYEQYF
CDR3nt: TGCGCCAGCCGCCGCGGGGAACGTACCTACGAGCAGTACTTC

v_gene: TRBV30
j_gene: TRBJ1-5
abundance: .
d_gene: .
CDR3aa: CAWSLLDSFQPQHF
CDR3nt: TGTGCCTGGAGCCTCCTCGACAGTTTCCAGCCCCAGCATTTT

v_gene: TRBV7-9
j_gene: TRBJ2-7
abundance: once
d_gene: .
CDR3aa: CASSLIRQSSYEQYF
CDR3nt: TGTGCCAGCAGCTTAATTCGACAGAGCTCCTACGAGCAGTACTTC

v_gene: TRBV3-1/TRBV3-2
j_gene: TRBJ2-1
abundance: .
d_gene: TRBD2
CDR3aa: CASSQLAGLRDEQFF
CDR3nt: TGTGCCAGCAGCCAGCTAGCGGGTCTTCGGGATGAGCAGTTCTTC

v_gene: TRBV27
j_gene: TRBJ2-3
abundance: .
d_gene: .
CDR3aa: CATWGGILGEQYF
CDR3nt: TGTGCCACCTGGGGAGGAATACTAGGTGAGCAGTATTTT

v_gene: TRBV5-6
j_gene: TRBJ2-7
abundance: .
d_gene: .
CDR3aa: CASSLASTPGDF
CDR3nt: TGTGCCAGCAGCTTGGCCAGTACGCCGGGGGACTTC

v_gene: TRBV3-1/TRBV3-2
j_gene: TRBJ2-1
abundance: .
d_gene: .
CDR3aa: CASSLGLQGEQFF
CDR3nt: TGTGCCAGCAGCCTGGGGCTTCAGGGTGAGCAGTTCTTC

v_gene: TRBV4-2
j_gene: TRBJ1-5
abundance: once
d_gene: TRBD1
CDR3aa: CASSHDRERQPQHF
CDR3nt: TGTGCCAGCAGCCATGACAGGGAACGGCAGCCCCAGCATTTT

v_gene: TRBV10-3
j_gene: TRBJ2-5
abundance: few
d_gene: .
CDR3aa: CAISFGLEETQYF
CDR3nt: TGTGCCATCAGCTTCGGTCTCGAAGAGACCCAGTACTTC

v_gene: TRBV10-3
j_gene: TRBJ1-5
abundance: .
d_gene: .
CDR3aa: CAISDSIRDTDQPQHF
CDR3nt: TGTGCCATCAGTGATTCCATTAGGGACACTGATCAGCCCCAGCATTTT

v_gene: TRBV6-2/TRBV6-3
j_gene: TRBJ1-1
abundance: .
d_gene: TRBD1
CDR3aa: CASSKDQGQSTEAFF
CDR3nt: TGTGCCAGCAGTAAAGACCAGGGACAGAGTACTGAAGCTTTCTTT

v_gene: TRBV30
j_gene: TRBJ2-1
abundance: .
d_gene: TRBD2
CDR3aa: CAWQTSGGTLEQFF
CDR3nt: TGTGCCTGGCAAACTAGCGGGGGAACCCTCGAGCAGTTCTTC

v_gene: TRBV6-2/TRBV6-3
j_gene: TRBJ2-1
abundance: .
d_gene: TRBD2
CDR3aa: CASSYVRTSGGAFYNEQFF
CDR3nt: TGTGCCAGCAGTTATGTTCGGACTAGCGGGGGGGCCTTTTACAATGAGCAGTTCTTC

v_gene: TRBV24-1
j_gene: TRBJ2-5
abundance: few
d_gene: .
CDR3aa: CATSPARDVETQYF
CDR3nt: TGTGCCACCAGTCCGGCACGGGATGTAGAGACCCAGTACTTC

v_gene: TRBV28
j_gene: TRBJ1-5
abundance: .
d_gene: TRBD1
CDR3aa: CASKTGIGQPQHF
CDR3nt: TGTGCCAGTAAGACAGGGATAGGTCAGCCCCAGCATTTT

v_gene: TRBV12-5
j_gene: TRBJ1-1
abundance: few
d_gene: .
CDR3aa: CASGLSTGGDTEAFF
CDR3nt: TGTGCTAGTGGTTTATCGACAGGCGGTGACACTGAAGCTTTCTTT

v_gene: TRBV9
j_gene: TRBJ2-3
abundance: .
d_gene: .
CDR3aa: CASSGYRADTQYF
CDR3nt: TGTGCCAGCAGCGGCTACAGGGCAGATACGCAGTATTTT

v_gene: TRBV11-3
j_gene: TRBJ2-3
abundance: .
d_gene: TRBD2
CDR3aa: CASSPSGGAPDTQYF
CDR3nt: TGTGCCAGCAGCCCTAGCGGGGGGGCCCCCGATACGCAGTATTTT

v_gene: TRBV9
j_gene: TRBJ1-2
abundance: .
d_gene: .
CDR3aa: CASSVVGGDGYTF
CDR3nt: TGTGCCAGCAGCGTAGTGGGGGGGGATGGCTACACCTTC

v_gene: TRBV6-5
j_gene: TRBJ2-7
abundance: .
d_gene: TRBD1
CDR3aa: CASTTGGEQYF
CDR3nt: TGTGCCAGCACGACAGGGGGCGAGCAGTACTTC

v_gene: TRBV19
j_gene: TRBJ1-6
abundance: .
d_gene: TRBD1
CDR3aa: CASSITGRGRSSPLHF
CDR3nt: TGTGCCAGTAGTATAACCGGCAGGGGGCGAAGTTCACCCCTCCACTTT

v_gene: TRBV28
j_gene: TRBJ2-4
abundance: .
d_gene: TRBD1
CDR3aa: CASSPTGVVHIQYF
CDR3nt: TGTGCCAGCAGCCCGACAGGGGTGGTTCACATTCAGTACTTC

v_gene: TRBV6-1
j_gene: TRBJ2-3
abundance: .
d_gene: TRBD2
CDR3aa: CASSEAAGGYTDTQYF
CDR3nt: TGTGCCAGCAGTGAAGCCGCGGGGGGGTACACAGATACGCAGTATTTT

v_gene: TRBV15
j_gene: TRBJ1-2
abundance: .
d_gene: .
CDR3aa: CATSRDNSLYGYTF
CDR3nt: TGTGCCACCAGCAGAGATAACAGCCTCTATGGCTACACCTTC